This T cell receptor beta chain was sequenced during a study of OX40 agonist ivuxolimab in advanced cancers. In germline, CDR1 is MDHEN, CDR2 SYDVKM. The J segment lost 2 bases and the V segment lost 3 bases, leaving 13 bases of the junction unmatched. This CDR3 has 17 residues. This clone was seen a single time. Sequencing used immunoSEQ multiplex PCR; TCRdb keeps in-frame clones, though not all of them. The repertoire consists of some 83,000 clones, with about 90% occurring once and the leading ten covering 8.4%. The genes are TRBV28 and TRBJ2-7; TRBD1 agrees at 7 bases. Sequenced here: CD4+ or CD8+ T cells sorted from blood, sampled in a trial of the OX40 agonist ivuxolimab. The source of this sequence is an adult with an advanced solid tumor such as melanoma, head and neck, liver or kidney cancer. The CDR3 loop reads CASSLYHYRDSTYEQYF. In DNA form, the CDR3 reads TGTGCCAGCAGTTTGTATCACTACCGGGACAGCACCTACGAGCAGTACTTC.